This is a list of T cell receptor beta chains from one sample in a study of tumor-infiltrating lymphocytes in primary liver carcinoma. TCRdb itself ran the multiplex PCR reads through MiXCR, one entry per CDR3 protein. The sample lists 310,000 or so distinct CDR3 sequences; almost 65% were seen once. Sequenced input: peripheral blood. These receptors were collected from a man in his forties with primary liver carcinoma and hepatitis B virus infection. Both conserved end residues are part of each CDR3. The D gene is left open where the match is weak. Clone size, where shown, is once, few, many, or a class for clones that have expanded.

>TRBJ2-7|TRBV6-2/TRBV6-3|NA|NA
TGTGCCAGCAGAAACTACCGGGACCGAGCCCACGATCAGTACTTC
CASRNYRDRAHDQYF
>TRBJ2-7|TRBV7-9|TRBD2|few
TGTGCCAGCAGTTTAGCTACTGCGGGACTAGGGTTCTACGAGCAGTACTTC
CASSLATAGLGFYEQYF
>TRBJ2-2|TRBV5-1|TRBD1|NA
TGCGCCAGCAGCGTCACCGGGACAGGGGGGACCGGGGAGCTGTTTTTT
CASSVTGTGGTGELFF
>TRBJ2-7|TRBV11-2|TRBD2|NA
TGTGCCAGCAGCCTAAACGCCGGGACTGGCGGGAGGTACGAGCAATACTTC
CASSLNAGTGGRYEQYF
>TRBJ2-7|TRBV28|TRBD1|NA
TGTGCCAGTTGTCCGGGACAGGTCAACTACGAGCAGTACTTC
CASCPGQVNYEQYF
>TRBJ2-7|TRBV5-4|NA|once
TGTGCCAGCAGCCTTAACCCAGGCGTTTTGAGCTACGAGCAGTACTTC
CASSLNPGVLSYEQYF
>TRBJ1-1|TRBV4-2|NA|many
TGTGCCAGCAGCCAAGATCCGGCAGGAGAGAACACTGAAGCTTTCTTT
CASSQDPAGENTEAFF
>TRBJ2-7|TRBV5-4|NA|NA
TGTGCAAGCAGCTTGGGGCGGGACAACTCCTACGAGCAGTACTTC
CASSLGRDNSYEQYF
>TRBJ2-7|TRBV7-2|TRBD2|NA
TGTGCCAGCAGCTTAAAGGTGGGACTAGGGCAGCACGAGCAGTACTTC
CASSLKVGLGQHEQYF
>TRBJ2-7|TRBV18|NA|NA
TGTGCCAGCTCACCAACGTCCCTCCGCTCCTACGAGCAGTACTTC
CASSPTSLRSYEQYF
>TRBJ2-2|TRBV11-2|TRBD2|few
TGTGCCAGCAGCTCACACGGACTAGAGGGTCACGGGGCGCTGTTTTTT
CASSSHGLEGHGALFF
>TRBJ2-7|TRBV11-3|TRBD1|NA
TGTGCCAGCAGCCTAAATAGAGGGACAGGGGTCAACGAGCAGTACTTC
CASSLNRGTGVNEQYF
>TRBJ2-7|TRBV6-6|NA|few
TGTGCCAGCCATGCCCAATCCCTTAGCTCCTACGAGCAGTACTTC
CASHAQSLSSYEQYF
>TRBJ2-1|TRBV5-1|TRBD2|NA
TGCGCCAGCAGCTTAAACGGGGGAGGCGGGAGTTATGAGCAGTTCTTC
CASSLNGGGGSYEQFF
>TRBJ1-4|TRBV7-9|NA|NA
TGTGCCAGCAGCTTTCCAAAGTCCTCTCAAGTAAGCGGTGAAAAACTGTTTTTT
CASSFPKSSQVSGEKLFF
>TRBJ2-7|TRBV6-5|TRBD1|few
TGTGCCAGCAGAACGAGGACAGGACCCTACGAGCAGTACTTC
CASRTRTGPYEQYF